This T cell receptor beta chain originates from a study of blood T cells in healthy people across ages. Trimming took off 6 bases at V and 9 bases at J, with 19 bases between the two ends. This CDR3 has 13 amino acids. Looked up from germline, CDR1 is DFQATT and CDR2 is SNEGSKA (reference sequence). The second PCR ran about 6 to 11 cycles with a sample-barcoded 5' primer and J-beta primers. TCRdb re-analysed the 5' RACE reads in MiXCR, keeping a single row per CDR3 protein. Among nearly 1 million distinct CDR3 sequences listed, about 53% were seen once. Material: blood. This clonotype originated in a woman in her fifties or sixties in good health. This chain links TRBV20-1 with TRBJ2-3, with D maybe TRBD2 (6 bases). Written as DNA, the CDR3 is TGCAGTGCACGCGCCTGGACGGGGGAGACGCAGTATTTT. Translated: CSARAWTGETQYF.